The 20 T cell receptor beta chains in this list originate from one sample, sequenced in a study of shared clonotypes between healthy human individuals. Sequencing was performed with immunoSEQ multiplex PCR; in TCRdb, only in-frame clones are kept and a portion is missing. The table lists 1,500,000 or so clones, roughly 98.5% of them singletons. Source material: naive CD4+ T cells sorted from blood. This sample's subset: CD45RA+ positively selected. The receptor source for this set is a man aged 30 to 45 in good health.

Regarding this clone: This same CDR3 is encoded by further DNA sequences in the sample. The genes are TRBV7-3 and TRBJ2-1; 9 positions agree with TRBD1. The CDR3 covers 15 residues. The J segment lost 4 bases and the V segment lost 5 bases, leaving 6 bases of the junction unmatched. Per germline, CDR1 SGHTA and CDR2 FQGTGA. Here the CDR3 DNA reads TGTGCCAGCAGCCTATTAGGACAGGGGTACAATGAGCAGTTCTTC. It translates to CASSLLGQGYNEQFF.

J is TRBJ2-7 and V is TRBV7-9, with TRBD2 identical over 11 bases. The CDR3 contains 16 residues. CDR1 SEHNR and CDR2 FQNEAQ come from the germline V gene (reference sequence). Germline trimming cut 5 bases from V and 2 bases from J; bases unmatched to any gene: 8. The CDR3 spells CASSQLAGGHPYEQYF. DNA for the CDR3: TGTGCCAGCAGCCAGCTAGCGGGAGGTCACCCCTACGAGCAGTACTTC. Full variable domain (outside the CDR3, taken from reference TRBV7-9 and TRBJ2-7): DTGVSQNPRHKITKRGQNVTFRCDPISEHNRLYWYRQTLGQGPEFLTYFQNEAQLEKSRLLSDRFSAERPKGSFSTLEIQRTEQGDSAMYLCASSQLAGGHPYEQYFGPGTRLTVT.

The chain employs TRBV10-2 and TRBJ2-7; 10 bases match TRBD1. The CDR3 consists of 16 residues. With 6 bases clipped from V and 3 bases from J, the junction kept 11 bases outside the gene matches. Germline CDR1 is WSHSY and CDR2 is SAAADI. CDR3 region: CASREGTGEFLYEQYF. The DNA for the CDR3 is TGCGCCAGCAGGGAGGGGACAGGGGAGTTTCTCTACGAGCAGTACTTC.

In DNA, the CDR3 is TGTGCCAGCAGCTCCTCTTGGGACAGCTCCTACGAGCAGTACTTC. It specifies CASSSSWDSSYEQYF. The V and J genes are TRBV7-2 and TRBJ2-7; 7 bases are shared with TRBD1. Germline assignment: CDR1 SGHTA and CDR2 FQGNSA. This CDR3 comprises 15 residues. The V gene end was trimmed by 4 bases and the J gene end by 0 bases; junction bases not matched to a gene: 6.

The chain is built from TRBV28 and TRBJ1-4; no firm D call. Germline CDR1 reads MDHEN; CDR2 reads SYDVKM. This CDR3 contains 13 residues. V was trimmed by 4 bases and J by 7 bases, leaving 10 bases between them. CDR3 nucleotide sequence: TGTGCCAGCAGTTGGCAGGTCCCTGAAAAACTGTTTTTT. The encoded protein is CASSWQVPEKLFF.

V and J are TRBV14 and TRBJ2-6; 12 bases align to TRBD1. The CDR3 runs to 17 residues. V was pared by 3 bases and J by 3 bases, with 3 bases of the junction left unmatched. From germline, CDR1 is SGHDN and CDR2 FVKESK. As DNA, the CDR3 is TGTGCCAGCAGCCATCGGGACAGGGGGCTTGGGGCCAACGTCCTGACTTTC. It specifies CASSHRDRGLGANVLTF.

J is TRBJ1-5 and V is TRBV7-8, with 9 bases lining up with TRBD1. Germline V lookup: CDR1 SGHVS, CDR2 FQNEAQ. The junction had 7 bases not matched to a gene; V was cut back by 4 bases and J by 3 bases. This CDR3 is 16 amino acids long. The CDR3 region has the DNA TGTGCCAGCAGCTCGAGGACAGGGGCACCCAATCAGCCCCAGCATTTT. Amino acids: CASSSRTGAPNQPQHF.

The genes are TRBV19 and TRBJ2-7, with TRBD1 matching 9 bases. The CDR3 is 14 amino acids. J gave up 5 bases and V 5 bases, and 7 bases lay outside the gene matches. Germline CDR1 is LNHDA and CDR2 is SQIVND (reference sequence). CDR3 residues: CASSPRQGENEQYF. Here the CDR3 DNA reads TGTGCCAGTAGTCCTAGACAGGGGGAGAACGAGCAGTACTTC.

The rearrangement links TRBV11-1 to TRBJ2-1; 14 bases are shared with TRBD2. CDR1 is SGHAT, CDR2 FQDESV, per germline (reference sequence). This CDR3 has 16 residues. The junction had 9 bases not matched to a gene; V was cut back by 5 bases and J by 9 bases. CDR3 protein: CASSQGLAGVVGEQFF. The CDR3 DNA reads as TGTGCCAGCAGCCAGGGACTAGCGGGAGTGGTGGGTGAGCAGTTCTTC.

This clone was detected only once. V gene TRBV9 combines with J gene TRBJ2-5; 9 bases line up with TRBD2. CDR3 size: 14 residues. The germline CDR1 and CDR2 sequences are SGDLS and YYNGEE. V shed 1 base, J shed 5 bases, and the junction held 3 bases outside the gene matches. The CDR3 DNA sequence: TGTGCCAGCAGCGTATTGAGCGGGAGGGAGACCCAGTACTTC. Translated, it gives CASSVLSGRETQYF. Looking up the rest from reference TRBV9 and TRBJ2-5 gives the full variable domain: DSGVTQTPKHLITATGQRVTLRCSPRSGDLSVYWYQQSLDQGLQFLIQYYNGEERAKGNILERFSAQQFPDLHSELNLSSLELGDSALYFCASSVLSGRETQYFGPGTRLLVL.

The chain has TRBV29-1 and TRBJ2-5; 10 bases fit TRBD1. CDR3 length: 13 amino acids. Germline V gives CDR1 SQVTM, CDR2 ANQGSEA. The trim removed 4 bases at V and 4 bases at J, leaving 3 bases unmatched. The DNA for the CDR3 is TGCAGCGTTGGGGACAGGGGTGGAGAGACCCAGTACTTC. Amino acid sequence: CSVGDRGGETQYF.

This chain joins TRBV6-6 and TRBJ2-5; D remains unclear. CDR3 size: 11 residues. The germline gives CDR1 MNHNY, CDR2 SVGAGI (reference sequence). Trimming took 2 bases from V and 5 from J, leaving 3 bases between them. The CDR3 region has the DNA TGTGCCAGCAGTTACGACGAGACCCAGTACTTC. The encoded protein is CASSYDETQYF.

The V and J genes are TRBV19 and TRBJ1-5, with a possible D match to TRBD1 (5 bases). Deletions cut 0 bases from V and 0 bases from J, with 12 bases between. CDR1 is LNHDA and CDR2 is SQIVND in the germline V gene (reference sequence). This CDR3 has 17 residues. DNA of the CDR3: TGTGCCAGTAGTATAGATTTGGCAGGGTTTAGCAATCAGCCCCAGCATTTT. Its translation is CASSIDLAGFSNQPQHF.

This rearrangement joins TRBV5-6 to TRBJ2-5; 11 bases agree with TRBD2. Per germline, CDR1 SGHDT and CDR2 YYEEEE. The CDR3 has 14 amino acids. Germline trimming cut 2 bases from V and 4 bases from J; bases unmatched to any gene: 1. The DNA for the CDR3 is TGTGCCAGCAGCTTCCTAGCGGGAGGAGAGACCCAGTACTTC. Translated, it gives CASSFLAGGETQYF.

This rearrangement joins TRBV5-8 to TRBJ1-4, with TRBD1 identical over 10 bases. This CDR3 contains 17 residues. Unmatched junction bases numbered 9, after V lost 4 bases and J lost 3 bases. Germline CDR1 and CDR2: SGHTS and YDEGEE. The CDR3 spells CASSTGQGRLANEKLFF. The CDR3 DNA reads TGTGCCAGCAGCACGGGACAGGGGCGGTTAGCTAATGAAAAACTGTTTTTT.

To note about this clone: Other DNA sequences within the sample encode an identical CDR3. The V and J genes are TRBV9 and TRBJ1-4, with D uncertain. Germline CDR1 reads SGDLS; CDR2 reads YYNGEE. CDR3 length equals 13 residues. Deletions cut 2 bases from V and 5 bases from J, with 7 bases between. CDR3: CASSVGLNEKLFF. The CDR3 DNA sequence: TGTGCCAGCAGCGTGGGTCTGAATGAAAAACTGTTTTTT.

V and J are TRBV6-1 and TRBJ2-7, with 9 bases lining up with TRBD1. Germline CDR1 and CDR2: MNHNS and SASEGT. The trim removed 7 bases at V and 4 bases at J, leaving 2 bases unmatched. CDR3 length equals 12 residues. The CDR3 coding sequence is TGTGCCAGCACGGACAGGGGTTACGAGCAGTACTTC. This encodes CASTDRGYEQYF.

The gene calls are TRBV14 and TRBJ2-7; 9 nucleotides line up with TRBD1. This CDR3 has 16 residues. Germline V gene sequence: CDR1 SGHDN, CDR2 FVKESK. With V trimmed by 1 base and J by 6 bases, 10 bases remained unmatched. The CDR3 DNA reads TGTGCCAGCAGCCAAGTGGGGGACAGGGCAAACCGCGAGCAGTACTTC. Protein sequence: CASSQVGDRANREQYF.

The chain joins TRBV7-6 to TRBJ2-2, with D unclear. Trimming took off 0 bases at V and 0 bases at J, with 5 bases between the two ends. This CDR3 has 15 residues. Germline V gives CDR1 SGHVS, CDR2 FNYEAQ. The CDR3 region has the DNA TGTGCCAGCAGCTTAGCCAGCTCGAACACCGGGGAGCTGTTTTTT. It translates to CASSLASSNTGELFF.

The V call is TRBV18, the J call TRBJ1-1; TRBD1 aligns across 9 bases. The germline CDR1 and CDR2 sequences are KGHSH and LQKENI. The CDR3 contains 15 residues. V lost 7 bases and J lost 3; bases outside the gene matches: 9. CDR3 region: CASLDRGSWDTEAFF. CDR3 nucleotides: TGTGCCAGCTTAGACAGGGGGAGTTGGGACACTGAAGCTTTCTTT. Full variable domain (missing parts from reference TRBV18 and TRBJ1-1): NAGVMQNPRHLVRRRGQEARLRCSPMKGHSHVYWYRQLPEEGLKFMVYLQKENIIDESGMPKERFSAEFPKEGPSILRIQQVVRGDSAAYFCASLDRGSWDTEAFFGQGTRLTVV.